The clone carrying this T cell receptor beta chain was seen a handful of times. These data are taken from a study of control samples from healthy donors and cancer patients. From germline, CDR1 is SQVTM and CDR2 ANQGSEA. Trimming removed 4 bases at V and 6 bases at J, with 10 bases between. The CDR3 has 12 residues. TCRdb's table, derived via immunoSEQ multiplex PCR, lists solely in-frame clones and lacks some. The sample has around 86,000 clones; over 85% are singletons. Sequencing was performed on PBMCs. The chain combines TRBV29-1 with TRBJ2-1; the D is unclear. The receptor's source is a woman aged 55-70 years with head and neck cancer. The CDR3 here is CSVGFSGNEQFF. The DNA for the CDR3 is TGCAGCGTTGGATTTAGTGGCAATGAGCAGTTCTTC.